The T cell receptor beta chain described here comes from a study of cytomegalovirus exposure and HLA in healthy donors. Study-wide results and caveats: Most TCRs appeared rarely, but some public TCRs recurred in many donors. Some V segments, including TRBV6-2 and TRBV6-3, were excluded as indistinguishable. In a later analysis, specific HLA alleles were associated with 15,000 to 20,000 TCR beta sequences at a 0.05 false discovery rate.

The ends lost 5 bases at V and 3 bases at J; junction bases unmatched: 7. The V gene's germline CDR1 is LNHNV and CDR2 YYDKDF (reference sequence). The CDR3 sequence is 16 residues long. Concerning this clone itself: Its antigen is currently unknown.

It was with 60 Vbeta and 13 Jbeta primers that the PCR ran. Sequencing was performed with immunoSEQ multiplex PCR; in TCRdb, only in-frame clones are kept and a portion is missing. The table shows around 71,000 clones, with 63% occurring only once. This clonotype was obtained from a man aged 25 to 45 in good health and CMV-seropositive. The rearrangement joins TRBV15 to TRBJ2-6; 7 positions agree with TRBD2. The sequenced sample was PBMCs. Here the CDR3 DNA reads TGTGCCACCAGCGGTAGTACGGGAGGTGGGGCCAACGTCCTGACTTTC. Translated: CATSGSTGGGANVLTF.